The 17 T cell receptor beta chains listed next were all sequenced from one sample in a study of cytotoxic CD8 clonotypes in ibrutinib-treated CLL (dated by TCRdb to the early 2020s). Library creation used the immunoSEQ multiplex PCR assay. Held by TCRdb, this immuneACCESS table contains in-frame sequences only and omits some clones. Under half of the omission traces to an unresolved V gene where checked; the cause of the rest is unknown. The sample records 200,000 to 250,000 clones, 79% of which are singletons. The top ten clones comprise roughly 11% of the sample. What this sample's time point label stands for: approximately 11 months on ibrutinib. Here the sequenced sample was PBMCs, taken after 12 months of ibrutinib treatment. Receptors were obtained from a human donor with chronic lymphocytic leukemia.

V and J are TRBV28 and TRBJ1-1; 7 positions match TRBD1. V was pared by 11 bases and J by 1 base, with 10 bases of the junction left unmatched. CDR1 and CDR2 from the germline V gene are MDHEN and SYDVKM. This CDR3 has 14 amino acids. DNA for the CDR3: TGTGCCGGGACTCGAGGGACAGCGAACACTGAAGCTTTCTTT. Translated, it gives CAGTRGTANTEAFF.

This clone was seen at least ten times. This chain connects TRBV19 to TRBJ2-1; 11 bases fit TRBD2. The V gene's germline CDR1 is LNHDA and CDR2 SQIVND (reference sequence). Germline trimming cut 7 bases from V and 0 bases from J; bases unmatched to any gene: 2. The CDR3 sequence is 15 residues long. The chain's CDR3 is CASKTSGSSYNEQFF. The CDR3 DNA sequence: TGTGCCAGTAAAACTAGCGGGAGCTCCTACAATGAGCAGTTCTTC.

The chain recombines TRBV4-1 with TRBJ2-7, with 16 nucleotides matching TRBD2. Trimming removed 3 bases from V and 5 bases from J; junction bases left unmatched: 7. The germline gives CDR1 MGHRA, CDR2 YSYEKL. The CDR3 runs 17 residues. As DNA, the CDR3 is TGCGCCAGCAGCCAGGGACTAGCGGGAGGGCCGGGCGACGAGCAGTACTTC. As protein: CASSQGLAGGPGDEQYF.

This chain joins TRBV6-5 and TRBJ2-5; 7 bases line up with TRBD1. V shed 4 bases and J 2 bases; nucleotides not matched to a gene: 4. The CDR3 totals 14 residues. Germline V gene sequence: CDR1 MNHEY, CDR2 SVGAGI. CDR3 region: CASSWLTGQETQYF. The CDR3 DNA reads TGTGCCAGCAGTTGGTTGACAGGGCAAGAGACCCAGTACTTC.

The chain links TRBV27 to TRBJ2-7, with D unresolved. The germline V gene encodes CDR1 MNHEY and CDR2 SMNVEV (reference sequence). V lost 2 bases and J 2 bases, leaving 7 bases between the germline ends. CDR3 length equals 13 residues. The CDR3 nucleotides read TGTGCCAGCAGTTTAACAGTGGCCTACGAGCAGTACTTC. Amino acid sequence: CASSLTVAYEQYF.

The chain carries TRBV27 and TRBJ2-7; tentatively, D is TRBD2 (6 bases). Germline assignment: CDR1 MNHEY and CDR2 SMNVEV (reference sequence). The V and J ends lost 5 bases and 5 bases respectively, with 13 bases between them. This CDR3 is 13 amino acids long. In nucleotides, the CDR3 is TGTGCCAGCAGTCCCCCCTGGGGGGACGAGCAGTACTTC. Translated: CASSPPWGDEQYF.

This clone came up many times. The genes are TRBV4-1 and TRBJ1-2; D ambiguous. The CDR3 covers 15 residues. The germline V and J ends were trimmed by 2 bases and 4 bases, with 14 bases remaining between them. Looked up from germline, CDR1 is MGHRA and CDR2 is YSYEKL. The CDR3 loop is CASSQPPEGLYGYTF. The DNA of the CDR3 is TGCGCCAGCAGCCAACCTCCCGAAGGACTCTATGGCTACACCTTC.

The J gene is TRBJ2-7, the V gene TRBV4-1; 8 positions match TRBD2. The CDR3 is made up of 15 amino acids. CDR1 and CDR2 from the germline V gene are MGHRA and YSYEKL. Trimming removed 1 base from V and 5 bases from J; junction bases left unmatched: 7. The CDR3 reads CASSQAGGPRDEQYF. The DNA of the CDR3 is TGCGCCAGCAGCCAAGCGGGAGGGCCACGGGACGAGCAGTACTTC.

This chain connects TRBV19 to TRBJ2-5; D is unresolved. Germline V gene data show CDR1 as LNHDA and CDR2 as SQIVND (reference sequence). The CDR3 is made up of 15 amino acids. V lost 1 base to trimming and J lost 1 base, with 10 bases between them. The CDR3 is CASSIGWPSQETQYF. The CDR3 nucleotides read TGTGCCAGTAGTATAGGATGGCCCTCCCAAGAGACCCAGTACTTC.

This clone was seen only a few times. This chain links TRBV6-4 with TRBJ2-2, with no clear D. The CDR3 is made up of 13 amino acids. The V and J ends lost 0 bases and 3 bases respectively, with 2 bases between them. The germline gives CDR1 MRHNA, CDR2 SNTAGT. Here the CDR3 DNA reads TGTGCCAGCAGTGACTCTGACACCGGGGAGCTGTTTTTT. Its translation: CASSDSDTGELFF.

The V and J genes are TRBV5-1 and TRBJ2-1; no firm D call. Looked up from germline, CDR1 is SGHRS and CDR2 is YFSETQ. Trimming removed 2 bases at V and 0 bases at J, with 6 bases between. This CDR3 has 14 residues. The CDR3 here is CASSFDSSYNEQFF. CDR3 bases: TGCGCCAGCAGCTTTGATAGCTCCTACAATGAGCAGTTCTTC.

This chain connects TRBV10-2 to TRBJ2-3; 12 bases are a match to TRBD2. CDR1 is WSHSY and CDR2 is SAAADI in the germline V gene. The V and J ends lost 7 bases and 1 base, in that order; junction bases with no gene match: 3. The length of the CDR3 is 15 residues. Here the CDR3 reads CASNRLAGGTDTQYF. The CDR3 coding sequence is TGCGCCAGCAACAGACTAGCGGGGGGCACAGATACGCAGTATTTT.

The DNA for the CDR3 is TGCGCCAGCAGCCTCGGCCCCAAGGGCTCCTACGAGCAGTACTTC. It encodes CASSLGPKGSYEQYF. The V gene is TRBV4-1, the J gene TRBJ2-7; D call uncertain. Germline V lookup: CDR1 MGHRA, CDR2 YSYEKL. CDR3 length equals 15 residues. V dropped 4 bases and J dropped 0 bases, with 13 bases sitting between them.

This clone was observed once. The rearrangement uses TRBV27 and TRBJ2-1, with TRBD2 matching over 14 bases. V lost 6 bases and J lost 7; bases outside the gene matches: 20. The CDR3 has 20 amino acids. The germline V gene has CDR1 MNHEY and CDR2 SMNVEV (reference sequence). The CDR3 nucleotides are TGTGCCAGCAGCCCTCTCGGACTAGCGGGGGGCCATTTTCTACTTAATGAGCAGTTCTTC. It specifies CASSPLGLAGGHFLLNEQFF.

DNA for the CDR3: TGTGCCTGGAGTGTACAGGGGGCGAAGGACGAGCAGTACTTC. Translated: CAWSVQGAKDEQYF. This sequence joins TRBV30 and TRBJ2-7; 9 nucleotides agree with TRBD1. CDR1 and CDR2 (germline): GTSNPN, SVGIG (reference sequence). V lost 0 bases to trimming and J lost 5 bases; unmatched junction nucleotides: 5. The CDR3 contains 14 residues.

The chain is built from TRBV5-1 and TRBJ2-7, with a possible D match to TRBD2 (5 bases). Germline loops: CDR1 SGHRS, CDR2 YFSETQ. The CDR3 has 15 residues. V was pared by 5 bases and J by 1 base, with 16 bases between. The CDR3 reads CASRQAGGRSYEQYF. CDR3 nucleotides: TGCGCCAGCAGGCAGGCCGGAGGCCGATCCTACGAGCAGTACTTC.

The chain is built from TRBV6-6 and TRBJ2-7; no definite D call. Germline-derived CDR1 and CDR2 are MNHNY and SVGAGI (reference sequence). The CDR3 is made up of 12 amino acids. V lost 6 bases, J lost 6 bases, and 12 bases lay in between. The CDR3 bases are TGTGCCAGCAGGAATACAGTGACCGAGCAGTACTTC. Translated, it gives CASRNTVTEQYF.